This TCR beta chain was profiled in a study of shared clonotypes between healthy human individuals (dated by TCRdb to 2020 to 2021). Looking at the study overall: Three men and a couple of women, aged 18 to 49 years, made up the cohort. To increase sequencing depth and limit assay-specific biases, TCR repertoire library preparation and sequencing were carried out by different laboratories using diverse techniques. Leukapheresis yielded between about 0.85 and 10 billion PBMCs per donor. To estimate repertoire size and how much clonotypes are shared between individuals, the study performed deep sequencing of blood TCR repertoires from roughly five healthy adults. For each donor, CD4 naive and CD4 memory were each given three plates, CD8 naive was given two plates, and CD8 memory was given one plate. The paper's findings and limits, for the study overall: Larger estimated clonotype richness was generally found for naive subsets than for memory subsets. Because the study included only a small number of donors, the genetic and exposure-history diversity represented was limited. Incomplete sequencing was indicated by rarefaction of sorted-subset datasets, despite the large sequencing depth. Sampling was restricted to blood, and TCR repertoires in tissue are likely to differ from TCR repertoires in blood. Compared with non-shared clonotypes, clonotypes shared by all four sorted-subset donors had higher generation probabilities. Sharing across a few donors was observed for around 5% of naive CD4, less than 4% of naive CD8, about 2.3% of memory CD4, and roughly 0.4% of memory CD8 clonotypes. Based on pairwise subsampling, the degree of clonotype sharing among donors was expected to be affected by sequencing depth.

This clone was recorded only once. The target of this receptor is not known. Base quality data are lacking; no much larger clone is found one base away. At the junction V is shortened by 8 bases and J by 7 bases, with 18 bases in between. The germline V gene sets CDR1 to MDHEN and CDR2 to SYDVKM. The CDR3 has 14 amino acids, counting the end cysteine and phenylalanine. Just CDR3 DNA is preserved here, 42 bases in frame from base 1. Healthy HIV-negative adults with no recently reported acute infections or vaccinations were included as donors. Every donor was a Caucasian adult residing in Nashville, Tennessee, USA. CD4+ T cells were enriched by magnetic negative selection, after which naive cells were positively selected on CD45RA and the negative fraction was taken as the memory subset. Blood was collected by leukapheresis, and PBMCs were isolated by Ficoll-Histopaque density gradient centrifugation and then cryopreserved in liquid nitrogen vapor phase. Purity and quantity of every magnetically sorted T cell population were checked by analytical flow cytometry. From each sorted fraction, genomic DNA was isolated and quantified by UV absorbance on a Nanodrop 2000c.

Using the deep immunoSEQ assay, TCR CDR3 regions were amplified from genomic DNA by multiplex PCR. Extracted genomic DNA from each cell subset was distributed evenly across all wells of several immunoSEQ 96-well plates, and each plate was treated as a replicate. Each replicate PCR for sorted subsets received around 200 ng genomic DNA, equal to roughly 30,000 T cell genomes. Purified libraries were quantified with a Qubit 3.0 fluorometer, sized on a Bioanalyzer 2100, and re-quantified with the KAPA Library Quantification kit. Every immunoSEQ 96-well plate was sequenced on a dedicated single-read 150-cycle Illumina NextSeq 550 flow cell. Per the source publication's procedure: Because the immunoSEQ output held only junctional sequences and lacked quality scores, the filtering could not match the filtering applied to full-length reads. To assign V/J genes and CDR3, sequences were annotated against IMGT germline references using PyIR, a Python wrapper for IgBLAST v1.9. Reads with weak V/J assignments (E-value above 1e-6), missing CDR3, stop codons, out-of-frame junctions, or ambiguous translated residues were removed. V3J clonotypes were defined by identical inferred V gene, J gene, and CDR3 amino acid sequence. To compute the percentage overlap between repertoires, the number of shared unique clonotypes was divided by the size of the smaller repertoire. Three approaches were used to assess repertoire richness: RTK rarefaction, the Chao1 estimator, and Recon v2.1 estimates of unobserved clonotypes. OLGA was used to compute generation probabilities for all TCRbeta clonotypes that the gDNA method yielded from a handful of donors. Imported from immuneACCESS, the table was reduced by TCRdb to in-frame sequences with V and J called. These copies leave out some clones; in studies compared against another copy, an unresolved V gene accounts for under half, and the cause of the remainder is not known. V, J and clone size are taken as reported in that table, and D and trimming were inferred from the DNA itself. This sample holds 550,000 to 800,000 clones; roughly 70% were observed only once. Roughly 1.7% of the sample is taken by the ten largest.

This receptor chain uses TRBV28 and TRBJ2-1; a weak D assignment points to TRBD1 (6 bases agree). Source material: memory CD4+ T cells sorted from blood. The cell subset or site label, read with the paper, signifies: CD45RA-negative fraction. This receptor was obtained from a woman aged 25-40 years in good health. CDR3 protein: CASLFRGAGNEQFF. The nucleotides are TGTGCCAGCCTTTTCAGGGGCGCTGGAAATGAGCAGTTCTTC.